Listed here is a single T cell receptor (beta chain). Both 60 Vbeta primers and 13 Jbeta primers went into the PCR. Clones were read by immunoSEQ multiplex PCR, and TCRdb kept only the in-frame ones, dropping some. Among about 140,000 clones listed, over 75% were seen once. CDR1 and CDR2 (germline): SQVTM, ANQGSEA. The CDR3 loop spans 12 amino acids. V dropped 3 bases and J dropped 3 bases, with 7 bases sitting between them. These data are taken from a study of cytomegalovirus exposure and HLA in healthy donors. Sequenced material: PBMCs. The V and J genes are TRBV29-1 and TRBJ2-3, with D possibly TRBD2 on 6 matching bases. The TCR originated in a man aged 30 to 45 in good health and CMV-seronegative. The CDR3 nucleotides are TGCAGCGTTGAGGAGGGTACAGATACGCAGTATTTT. It specifies CSVEEGTDTQYF.